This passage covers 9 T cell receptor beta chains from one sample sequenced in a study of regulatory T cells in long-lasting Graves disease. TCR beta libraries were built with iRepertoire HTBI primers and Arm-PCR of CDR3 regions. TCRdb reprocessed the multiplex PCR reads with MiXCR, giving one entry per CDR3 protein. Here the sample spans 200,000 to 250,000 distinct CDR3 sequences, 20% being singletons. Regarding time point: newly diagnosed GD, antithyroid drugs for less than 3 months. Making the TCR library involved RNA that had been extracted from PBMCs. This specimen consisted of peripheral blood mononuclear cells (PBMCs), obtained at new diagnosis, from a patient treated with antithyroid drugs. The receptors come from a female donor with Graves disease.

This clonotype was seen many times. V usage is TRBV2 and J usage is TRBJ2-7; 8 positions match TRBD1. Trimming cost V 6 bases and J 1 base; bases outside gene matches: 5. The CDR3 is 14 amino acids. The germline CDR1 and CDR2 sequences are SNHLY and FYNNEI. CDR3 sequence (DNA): TGTGCCAGCAGGGTGGGACAGGTATCCTACGAGCAGTACTTC. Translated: CASRVGQVSYEQYF.

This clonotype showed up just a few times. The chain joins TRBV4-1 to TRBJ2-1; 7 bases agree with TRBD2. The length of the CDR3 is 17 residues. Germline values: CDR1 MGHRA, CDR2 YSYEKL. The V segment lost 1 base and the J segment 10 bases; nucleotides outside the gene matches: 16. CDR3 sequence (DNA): TGCGCCAGCAGCCAAGGGCTTGGGGCGGGACGGGGGGAAGAGCAGTTCTTC. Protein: CASSQGLGAGRGEEQFF.

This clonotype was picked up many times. In DNA form, the CDR3 reads TGTGCCAGCAGTTACTGGGGAGGGAGGGAGAATCAGCCCCAGCATTTT. This codes for CASSYWGGRENQPQHF. This chain uses TRBV6-5 with TRBJ1-5; D is undetermined. Germline V gives CDR1 MNHEY, CDR2 SVGAGI. The CDR3 runs to 16 residues. The V gene lost 1 base and the J gene lost 4 bases, with 14 bases spanning the gap.

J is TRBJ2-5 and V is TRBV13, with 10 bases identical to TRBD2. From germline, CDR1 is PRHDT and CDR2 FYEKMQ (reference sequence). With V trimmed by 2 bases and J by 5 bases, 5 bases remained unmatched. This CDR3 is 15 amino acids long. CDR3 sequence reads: CASSLTLAGAETQYF. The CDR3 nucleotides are TGTGCCAGCAGCTTAACCCTAGCGGGAGCGGAGACCCAGTACTTC.

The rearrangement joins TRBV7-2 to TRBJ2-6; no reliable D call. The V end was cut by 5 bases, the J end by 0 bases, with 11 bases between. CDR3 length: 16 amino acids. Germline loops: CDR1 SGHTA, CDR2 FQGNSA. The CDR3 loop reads CASSIGGGSGANVLTF. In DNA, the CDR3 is TGTGCCAGCAGCATAGGCGGTGGCTCTGGGGCCAACGTCCTGACTTTC.

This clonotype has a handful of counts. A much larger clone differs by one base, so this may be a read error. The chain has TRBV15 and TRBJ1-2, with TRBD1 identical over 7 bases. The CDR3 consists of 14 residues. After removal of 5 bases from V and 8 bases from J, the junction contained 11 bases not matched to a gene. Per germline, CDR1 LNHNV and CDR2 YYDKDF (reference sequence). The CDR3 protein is CATSFPGQARGYTF. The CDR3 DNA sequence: TGTGCCACCAGCTTCCCCGGACAGGCGCGGGGCTACACCTTC. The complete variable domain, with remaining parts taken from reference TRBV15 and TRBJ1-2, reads DAMVIQNPRYQVTQFGKPVTLSCSQTLNHNVMYWYQQKSSQAPKLLFHYYDKDFNNEADTPDNFQSRRPNTSFCFLDIRSPGLGDTAMYLCATSFPGQARGYTFGSGTRLTVV.

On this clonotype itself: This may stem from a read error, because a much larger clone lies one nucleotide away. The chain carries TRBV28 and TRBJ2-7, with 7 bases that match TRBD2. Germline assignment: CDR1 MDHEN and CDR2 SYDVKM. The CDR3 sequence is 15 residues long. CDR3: CASSLGRGLTYGQYF. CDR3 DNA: TGTGCCAGCAGTTTAGGGCGGGGGTTAACCTACGGGCAGTACTTC.

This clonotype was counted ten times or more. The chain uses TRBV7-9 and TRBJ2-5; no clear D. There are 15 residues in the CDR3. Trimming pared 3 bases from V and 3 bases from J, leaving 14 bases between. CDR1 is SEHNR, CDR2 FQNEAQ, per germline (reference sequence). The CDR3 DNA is TGTGCCAGCAGCTTGGTCAGTCTAAAGGAAGAGACCCAGTACTTC. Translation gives CASSLVSLKEETQYF.

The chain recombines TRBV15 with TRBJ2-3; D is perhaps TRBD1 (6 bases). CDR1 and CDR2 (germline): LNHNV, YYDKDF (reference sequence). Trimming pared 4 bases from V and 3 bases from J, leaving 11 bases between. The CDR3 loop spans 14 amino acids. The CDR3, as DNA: TGTGCCACCAGCACAGGGGAGCTGACAGATACGCAGTATTTT. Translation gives CATSTGELTDTQYF. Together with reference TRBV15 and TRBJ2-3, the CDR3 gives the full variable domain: DAMVIQNPRYQVTQFGKPVTLSCSQTLNHNVMYWYQQKSSQAPKLLFHYYDKDFNNEADTPDNFQSRRPNTSFCFLDIRSPGLGDTAMYLCATSTGELTDTQYFGPGTRLTVL.